The clone carrying this T cell receptor beta chain was seen a handful of times. Its cognate antigen is unknown. Naive CD8 cells lacked CD45RO and underwent positive selection for CCR7, leaving out terminally differentiated effector memory CD45RA+ cells. The data originate from a study of shared clonotypes between healthy human individuals. Study observations and caveats: Shared across a handful of donors were around 5% of the naive CD4 clonotypes. Among donors, the sharing of clonotypes was expected to be influenced by sequencing depth. A reduction in generation probabilities was seen for non-shared clonotypes relative to those shared by all four donors.

Losses at the gene ends were 1 base for V and 4 bases for J; bases not matched to a gene: 5. CDR1 and CDR2 (germline): LNHDA, SQIVND (reference sequence). CDR3 length equals 15 residues. Only in-frame clones appear in the TCRdb table, and some are missing; sequencing was by immunoSEQ multiplex PCR. The sample contains some 2.1 million clones, 90% to 95% of which appear only once. The clonotype comes from a man in his late teens or twenties in good health. Some clones in this sample may be carry-over from other donors' samples. The chain uses TRBV19 and TRBJ1-1; 8 bases align to TRBD1. The specimen sequenced was naive CD8+ T cells from PBMCs. CDR3 in DNA: TGTGCCAGTAGTATAGGACAGGGGCTGTTCACTGAAGCTTTCTTT. Protein product: CASSIGQGLFTEAFF.